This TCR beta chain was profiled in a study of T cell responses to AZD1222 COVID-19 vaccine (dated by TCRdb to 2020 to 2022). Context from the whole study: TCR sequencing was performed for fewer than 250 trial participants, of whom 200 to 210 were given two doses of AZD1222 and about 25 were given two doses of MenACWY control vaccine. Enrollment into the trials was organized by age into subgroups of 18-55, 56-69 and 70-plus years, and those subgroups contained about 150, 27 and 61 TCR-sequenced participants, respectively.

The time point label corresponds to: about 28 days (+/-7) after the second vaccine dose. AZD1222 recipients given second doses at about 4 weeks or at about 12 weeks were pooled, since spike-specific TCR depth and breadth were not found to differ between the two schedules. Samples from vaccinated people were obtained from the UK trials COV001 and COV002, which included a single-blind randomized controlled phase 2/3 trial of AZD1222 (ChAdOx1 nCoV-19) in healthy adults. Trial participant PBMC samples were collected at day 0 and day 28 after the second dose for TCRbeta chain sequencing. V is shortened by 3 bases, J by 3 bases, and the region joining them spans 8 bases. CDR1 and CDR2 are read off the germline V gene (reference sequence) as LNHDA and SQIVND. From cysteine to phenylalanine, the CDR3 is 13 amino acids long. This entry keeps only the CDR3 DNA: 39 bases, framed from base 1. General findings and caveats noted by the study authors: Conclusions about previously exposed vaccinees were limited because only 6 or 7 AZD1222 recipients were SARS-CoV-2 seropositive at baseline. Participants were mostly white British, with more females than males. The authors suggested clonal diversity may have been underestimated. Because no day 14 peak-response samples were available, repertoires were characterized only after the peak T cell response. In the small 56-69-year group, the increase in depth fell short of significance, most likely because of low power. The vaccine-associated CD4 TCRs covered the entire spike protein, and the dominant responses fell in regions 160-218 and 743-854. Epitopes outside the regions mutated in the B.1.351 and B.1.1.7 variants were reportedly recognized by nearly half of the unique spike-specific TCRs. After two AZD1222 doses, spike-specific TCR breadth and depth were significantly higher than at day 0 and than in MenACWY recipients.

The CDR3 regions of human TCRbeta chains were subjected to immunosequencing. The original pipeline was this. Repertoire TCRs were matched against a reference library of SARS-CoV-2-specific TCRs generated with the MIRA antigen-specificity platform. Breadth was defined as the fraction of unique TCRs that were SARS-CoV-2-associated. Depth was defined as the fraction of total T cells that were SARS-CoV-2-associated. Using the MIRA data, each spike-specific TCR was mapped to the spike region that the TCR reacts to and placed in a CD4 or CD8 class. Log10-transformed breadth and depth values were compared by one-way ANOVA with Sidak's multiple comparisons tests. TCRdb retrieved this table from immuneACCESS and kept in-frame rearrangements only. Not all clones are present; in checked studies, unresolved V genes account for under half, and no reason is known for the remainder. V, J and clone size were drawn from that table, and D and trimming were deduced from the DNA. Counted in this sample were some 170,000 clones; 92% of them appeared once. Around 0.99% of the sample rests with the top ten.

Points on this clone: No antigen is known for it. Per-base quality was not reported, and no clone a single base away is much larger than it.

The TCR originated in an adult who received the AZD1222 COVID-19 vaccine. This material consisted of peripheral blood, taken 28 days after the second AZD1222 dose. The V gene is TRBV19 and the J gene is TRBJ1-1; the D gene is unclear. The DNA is TGTGCCAGTAGTATGGGCAGTCACACTGAAGCTTTCTTT. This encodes CASSMGSHTEAFF.